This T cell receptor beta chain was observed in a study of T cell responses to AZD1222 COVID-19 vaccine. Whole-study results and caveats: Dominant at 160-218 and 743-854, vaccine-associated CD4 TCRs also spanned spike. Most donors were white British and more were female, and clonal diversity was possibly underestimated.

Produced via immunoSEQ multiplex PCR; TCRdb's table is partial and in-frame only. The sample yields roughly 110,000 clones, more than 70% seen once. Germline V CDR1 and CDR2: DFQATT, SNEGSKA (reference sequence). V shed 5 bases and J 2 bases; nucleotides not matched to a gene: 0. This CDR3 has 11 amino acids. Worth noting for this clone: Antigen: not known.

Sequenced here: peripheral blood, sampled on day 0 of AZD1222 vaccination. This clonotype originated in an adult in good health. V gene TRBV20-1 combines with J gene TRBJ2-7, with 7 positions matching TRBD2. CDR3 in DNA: TGCAGTGCTGGGAGGGCCTACGAGCAGTACTTC. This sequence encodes CSAGRAYEQYF.